This TCR beta chain was captured by sequencing in a study of T-cell reconstitution after alpha-beta-depleted transplantation in children. Trimming cost V 1 base and J 6 bases; bases outside gene matches: 10. CDR1 SGHNT and CDR2 YENEEA come from the germline V gene. The CDR3 is made up of 19 amino acids. This clonotype was observed many times. Its antigen remains unidentified. Preparation of the TCRbeta library was carried out with unique molecular identifiers. TCRdb re-analysed the PCR reads in MiXCR, keeping a single row per CDR3 protein. The repertoire consists of fewer than 450,000 distinct CDR3 sequences, with 15% to 20% occurring once and the leading ten covering roughly 40%. Study-level findings and limits: Reports say that about two months after transplant, the alpha-beta T cells came out of several hundred graft clones that had expanded. By one year post-transplant, T-cell counts and diversity largely arose from T cells that were newly produced. Diversity of TCRbeta at day 60 was high in some patients, arising from surviving recipient T cells and thymic progenitors.

This chain uses TRBV11-3 with TRBJ2-2, with 14 bases that match TRBD2. The source of this sequence is a male patient aged 2 to 9 who had a stem cell transplant for acute lymphoblastic leukemia, so the T cells may come from the graft donor. This sample comprised PBMCs, mostly from graft donor cells, obtained 360 days after TCRalphabeta/CD19-depleted stem cell transplant. This chain's CDR3 is CASSLVKGTSGRRSGELFF. CDR3 DNA: TGTGCCAGCAGCTTAGTAAAAGGGACTAGCGGGAGAAGGTCCGGGGAGCTGTTTTTT. Full variable domain (remainder filled in from reference TRBV11-3 and TRBJ2-2): EAGVVQSPRYKIIEKKQPVAFWCNPISGHNTLYWYLQNLGQGPELLIRYENEEAVDDSQLPKDRFSAERLKGVDSTLKIQPAELGDSAVYLCASSLVKGTSGRRSGELFFGEGSRLTVL.